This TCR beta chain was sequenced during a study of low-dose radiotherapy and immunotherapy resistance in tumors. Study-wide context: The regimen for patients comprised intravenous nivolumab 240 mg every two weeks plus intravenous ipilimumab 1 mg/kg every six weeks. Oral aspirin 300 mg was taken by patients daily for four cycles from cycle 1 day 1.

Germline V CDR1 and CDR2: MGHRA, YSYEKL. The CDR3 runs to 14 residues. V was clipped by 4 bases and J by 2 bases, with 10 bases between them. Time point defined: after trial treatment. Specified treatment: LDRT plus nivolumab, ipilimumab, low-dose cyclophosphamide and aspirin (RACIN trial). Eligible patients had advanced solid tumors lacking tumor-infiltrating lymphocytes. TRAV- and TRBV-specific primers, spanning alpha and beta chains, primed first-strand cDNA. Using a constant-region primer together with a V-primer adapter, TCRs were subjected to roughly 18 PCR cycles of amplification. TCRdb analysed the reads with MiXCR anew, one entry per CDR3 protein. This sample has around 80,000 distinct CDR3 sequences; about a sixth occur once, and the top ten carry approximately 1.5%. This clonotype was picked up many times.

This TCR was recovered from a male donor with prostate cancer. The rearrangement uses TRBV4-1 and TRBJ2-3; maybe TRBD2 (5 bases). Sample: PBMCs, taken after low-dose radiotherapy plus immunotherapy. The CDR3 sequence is CASSPLAPTDTQYF. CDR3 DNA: TGCGCCAGCAGCCCTCTAGCCCCCACAGATACGCAGTATTTT.